The 20 T cell receptor beta chains below were found in one sample sequenced in a study of blood T cell repertoires in COVID-19 (TCRdb year 2020). The library was obtained by the immunoSEQ multiplex PCR assay. What TCRdb holds here is the immuneACCESS table cut down to in-frame rearrangements. Part of the clones is not present; checked against another copy, under half of the missing clones reflect an unresolved V gene, and the others are unexplained. Present in this sample are about 120,000 clones, less than 85% of which were seen just once. Jointly, the top ten make up about 2.5% of the sample. The sequenced sample was peripheral blood. The receptors were sampled from a man aged 50-60 years with acute or convalescent COVID-19.

This clone was observed a handful of times. V is TRBV5-1 and J is TRBJ2-1; 9 bases match TRBD2. V shed 5 bases and J 0 bases; nucleotides not matched to a gene: 3. Germline CDR1 is SGHRS and CDR2 is YFSETQ. The CDR3 contains 15 residues. This CDR3 reads CASRLAGDSYNEQFF. The CDR3, as DNA: TGCGCCAGCAGGTTAGCGGGGGACTCCTACAATGAGCAGTTCTTC.

The chain recombines TRBV7-8 with TRBJ1-5, with D perhaps TRBD1 (5 bases). V lost 1 base and J lost 5, with 12 bases in between. The germline V gene encodes CDR1 SGHVS and CDR2 FQNEAQ. This CDR3 is 15 amino acids long. CDR3 amino acids: CASSLGQGGYQPQHF. CDR3 bases: TGTGCCAGCAGCTTAGGCCAGGGCGGATATCAGCCCCAGCATTTT.

This clone was found once. This chain joins TRBV15 and TRBJ2-2; no firm D call. Trimming shortened V by 5 bases and J by 1 base, and 2 bases separated the two germline ends. The germline CDR1 and CDR2 sequences are LNHNV and YYDKDF (reference sequence). The CDR3 extends over 12 amino acids. CDR3 region: CATSLNTGELFF. The DNA for the CDR3 is TGTGCCACCAGCCTGAACACCGGGGAGCTGTTTTTT.

This clone appeared a single time. The rearrangement joins TRBV7-3 to TRBJ2-1, with 10 bases that match TRBD1. The J segment lost 4 bases and the V segment lost 4 bases, leaving 4 bases of the junction unmatched. CDR3 length equals 15 residues. Germline CDR1 is SGHTA and CDR2 is FQGTGA. Here the CDR3 reads CASSSGTGVYNEQFF. CDR3 nucleotide sequence: TGTGCCAGCAGCTCCGGGACAGGGGTTTACAATGAGCAGTTCTTC.

The chain recombines TRBV28 with TRBJ1-6, with a tentative D call TRBD1 (5 bases). V lost 8 bases and J 8 bases, leaving 19 bases between the germline ends. CDR1 MDHEN and CDR2 SYDVKM come from the germline V gene. The CDR3 spans 15 residues. The CDR3 coding sequence is TGTGCCAGCTCCCAACTGGGGGGGGATCATTCACCCCTCCACTTT. The encoded protein is CASSQLGGDHSPLHF. Combining the CDR3 with reference TRBV28 and TRBJ1-6 gives the whole variable domain DVKVTQSSRYLVKRTGEKVFLECVQDMDHENMFWYRQDPGLGLRLIYFSYDVKMKEKGDIPEGYSVSREKKERFSLILESASTNQTSMYLCASSQLGGDHSPLHFGNGTRLTVT.

The rearrangement links TRBV27 to TRBJ2-1; D is undetermined. V was pared by 2 bases and J by 0 bases, with 11 bases between. The length of the CDR3 is 16 residues. Germline V gene lookup returns CDR1 MNHEY and CDR2 SMNVEV (reference sequence). The CDR3 protein is CASSLRLASSYNEQFF. The DNA of the CDR3 is TGTGCCAGCAGTTTACGACTGGCGAGCTCCTACAATGAGCAGTTCTTC.

The chain couples TRBV5-1 to TRBJ2-7; the D gene is possibly TRBD2 (5 bases). Germline CDR1 SGHRS, CDR2 YFSETQ. The V end lost 0 bases, the J end lost 5 bases, and 12 bases lay between the germline ends. The CDR3 is made up of 14 amino acids. The CDR3 loop reads CASSLGGSFDEQYF. In DNA, the CDR3 is TGCGCCAGCAGCTTGGGAGGGAGCTTCGACGAGCAGTACTTC.

The gene calls are TRBV28 and TRBJ2-7; TRBD2 matches at 7 bases. The CDR3 spans 13 residues. Losses at the gene ends were 7 bases for V and 0 bases for J; bases not matched to a gene: 3. Germline V lookup: CDR1 MDHEN, CDR2 SYDVKM. The CDR3 loop reads CASIERGSYEQYF. In DNA, the CDR3 is TGTGCCAGCATCGAGCGGGGCTCCTACGAGCAGTACTTC.

V usage is TRBV19 and J usage is TRBJ2-3; TRBD2 agrees at 7 bases. V dropped 5 bases and J dropped 1; count of bases not matched to a gene: 6. The CDR3 contains 15 residues. Germline V lookup: CDR1 LNHDA, CDR2 SQIVND (reference sequence). As DNA, the CDR3 is TGTGCCAGTAGTGAAAGGCTAGCGGGCACAGATACGCAGTATTTT. Residues: CASSERLAGTDTQYF. The full variable domain, in which reference TRBV19 and TRBJ2-3 provide the parts outside the CDR3, is DGGITQSPKYLFRKEGQNVTLSCEQNLNHDAMYWYRQDPGQGLRLIYYSQIVNDFQKGDIAEGYSVSREKKESFPLTVTSAQKNPTAFYLCASSERLAGTDTQYFGPGTRLTVL.

The chain is built from TRBV6-5 and TRBJ2-7, with D possibly matching TRBD1 (5 bases). The CDR3 contains 13 residues. Trimming pared 7 bases from V and 1 base from J, leaving 11 bases between. CDR1 is MNHEY and CDR2 is SVGAGI in the germline V gene. Here the CDR3 reads CASTPQGSYEQYF. As DNA, the CDR3 is TGTGCCAGCACGCCCCAGGGTTCCTACGAGCAGTACTTC.

The chain combines TRBV10-2 with TRBJ2-7, with 9 bases identical to TRBD2. The CDR3 has 14 residues. Germline CDR1 WSHSY, CDR2 SAAADI. Germline trimming cut 7 bases from V and 6 bases from J; bases unmatched to any gene: 10. DNA of the CDR3: TGCGCCAGCATGTCACTAGCGGGTGAACTCGAGCAGTACTTC. Translated: CASMSLAGELEQYF.

The chain has TRBV4-1 and TRBJ2-7, with 8 positions matching TRBD2. CDR3 length: 15 amino acids. The junction had 2 bases not matched to a gene; V was cut back by 1 base and J by 0 bases. Per germline, CDR1 MGHRA and CDR2 YSYEKL. The chain's CDR3 is CASSQGAGDSYEQYF. The CDR3 DNA reads as TGCGCCAGCAGCCAAGGAGCGGGGGACTCCTACGAGCAGTACTTC.

V gene TRBV4-1 combines with J gene TRBJ2-5; 9 nucleotides match TRBD1. The V and J ends lost 2 bases and 5 bases, in that order; junction bases with no gene match: 9. Germline V CDR1 and CDR2: MGHRA, YSYEKL. The length of the CDR3 is 16 residues. The CDR3 DNA follows: TGCGCCAGCAGCCAACAGAACAGGGGGCAGGGGGAGACCCAGTACTTC. It specifies CASSQQNRGQGETQYF.

The V call is TRBV5-6, the J call TRBJ2-7; 7 bases are a match to TRBD2. With V trimmed by 4 bases and J by 3 bases, 13 bases remained unmatched. Germline V gene lookup returns CDR1 SGHDT and CDR2 YYEEEE. CDR3 length: 16 amino acids. The CDR3 protein is CASSPIQRGLVYEQYF. The CDR3 coding sequence is TGTGCCAGCAGCCCAATCCAACGTGGACTAGTCTACGAGCAGTACTTC.

This clone was seen a single time. This rearrangement joins TRBV6-4 to TRBJ2-1; 9 bases fit TRBD1. Trimming removed 6 bases from V and 9 bases from J; junction bases left unmatched: 12. This CDR3 has 15 amino acids. Germline CDR1 reads MRHNA; CDR2 reads SNTAGT. The CDR3 nucleotides are TGTGCCAGCAGCCTCATACAGGGGGCCCTCGGTGAGCAGTTCTTC. This gives the protein CASSLIQGALGEQFF.

V gene TRBV5-1 combines with J gene TRBJ2-1; maybe TRBD1 (6 bases). From germline, CDR1 is SGHRS and CDR2 YFSETQ. Trimming removed 0 bases at V and 1 base at J, with 11 bases between. The CDR3 contains 16 residues. CDR3 in DNA: TGCGCCAGCAGCTTGGACTGGGACAATTCCTACAATGAGCAGTTCTTC. The encoded protein is CASSLDWDNSYNEQFF.

The rearrangement uses TRBV28 and TRBJ1-5, with a tentative D call TRBD1 (5 bases). The germline gives CDR1 MDHEN, CDR2 SYDVKM. V dropped 7 bases and J dropped 3 bases, with 13 bases sitting between them. The CDR3 contains 14 residues. Written as DNA, the CDR3 is TGTGCCAGCACCGAGGAGGGGTACAATCAGCCCCAGCATTTT. This translates into CASTEEGYNQPQHF.

This clone was picked up a small number of times. The chain recombines TRBV2 with TRBJ1-5, with TRBD1 identical over 10 bases. The V and J ends lost 5 bases and 3 bases, in that order; junction bases with no gene match: 7. CDR3 length: 16 amino acids. Per germline, CDR1 SNHLY and CDR2 FYNNEI. The CDR3 DNA sequence: TGTGCCAGCAGTTATTCCGGGACAGGGGCCAATCAGCCCCAGCATTTT. Amino acids: CASSYSGTGANQPQHF.

The V and J genes are TRBV2 and TRBJ1-6; no clear D gene. CDR1 and CDR2 (germline): SNHLY, FYNNEI. With 6 bases removed from V and 7 bases from J, the gap between germline ends came to 16 bases. The CDR3 contains 15 residues. CDR3 protein: CASSPHVNPNSPLHF. The CDR3, as DNA: TGTGCCAGCAGCCCACATGTTAACCCAAATTCACCCCTCCACTTT.

This rearrangement joins TRBV24-1 to TRBJ2-2, with 11 nucleotides matching TRBD1. Germline loops: CDR1 KGHDR, CDR2 SFDVKD. CDR3 length: 14 residues. Germline trimming cut 9 bases from V and 3 bases from J; bases unmatched to any gene: 2. The CDR3 bases are TGTGCCACCGGACAGGGGGCCTACACCGGGGAGCTGTTTTTT. Translated, it gives CATGQGAYTGELFF.